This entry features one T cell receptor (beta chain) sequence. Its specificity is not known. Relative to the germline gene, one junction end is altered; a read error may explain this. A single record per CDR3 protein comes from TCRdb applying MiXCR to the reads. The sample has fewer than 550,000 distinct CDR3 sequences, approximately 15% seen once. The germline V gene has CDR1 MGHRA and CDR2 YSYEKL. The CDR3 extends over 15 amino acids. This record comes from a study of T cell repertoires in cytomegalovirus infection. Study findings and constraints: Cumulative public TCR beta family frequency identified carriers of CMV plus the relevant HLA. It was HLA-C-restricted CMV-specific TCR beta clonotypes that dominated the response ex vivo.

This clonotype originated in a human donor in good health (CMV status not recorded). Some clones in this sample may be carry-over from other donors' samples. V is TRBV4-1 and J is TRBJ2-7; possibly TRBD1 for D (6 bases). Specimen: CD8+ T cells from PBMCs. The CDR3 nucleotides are TGCGCCAGCAGCCAAGAAGACCACAGGGCTGACGAGAAGTACTTC. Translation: CASSQEDHRADEKYF.